These 18 T cell receptor beta chains share one sample of origin, sequenced in a study of CD4+ T cells in melanoma. The data were produced by immunoSEQ multiplex PCR, yet TCRdb's version contains in-frame clones alone and is incomplete. This repertoire shows 45,000 or so clones, nearly 90% found once; its top ten account for about 10%. Material for sequencing was peripheral blood. Every receptor here comes from a human donor with melanoma.

This clone has more than one count but fewer than ten. V gene TRBV28 combines with J gene TRBJ1-6; D not certain. Trimming pared 2 bases from V and 16 bases from J, leaving 9 bases between. Germline assignment: CDR1 MDHEN and CDR2 SYDVKM. The CDR3 covers 11 residues. The CDR3 bases are TGTGCCAGCAGTTTAGCGGAATCGCTCCACTTT. Translation gives CASSLAESLHF.

This rearrangement joins TRBV7-9 to TRBJ1-4, with 10 bases lining up with TRBD1. Germline V CDR1 and CDR2: SEHNR, FQNEAQ (reference sequence). V shed 5 bases, J shed 5 bases, and the junction held 5 bases outside the gene matches. The CDR3 is made up of 15 amino acids. CDR3 nucleotides: TGTGCCAGCAGCCCGACAGGGGGCACCAATGAAAAACTGTTTTTT. This codes for CASSPTGGTNEKLFF.

This sequence joins TRBV2 and TRBJ2-5; no firm D call. Per the germline V gene, CDR1 is SNHLY and CDR2 is FYNNEI. Trimming shortened V by 0 bases and J by 2 bases, and 10 bases separated the two germline ends. This CDR3 spans 15 amino acids. Here the CDR3 reads CASSEAQVVQETQYF. CDR3 DNA: TGTGCCAGCAGTGAAGCCCAGGTAGTACAAGAGACCCAGTACTTC.

The gene calls are TRBV4-3 and TRBJ2-5; 7 positions match TRBD1. V lost 0 bases and J lost 2; bases outside the gene matches: 3. The CDR3 contains 15 residues. Germline CDR1 and CDR2: LGHNA and YSLEER. The CDR3 coding sequence is TGCGCCAGCAGCCAAGAACCCAGGGGGCAAGAGACCCAGTACTTC. Protein: CASSQEPRGQETQYF.

CDR3 amino acids: CASEGQKHTGELFF. DNA of the CDR3: TGTGCCAGCGAAGGACAGAAACACACCGGGGAGCTGTTTTTT. The V and J genes are TRBV6-1 and TRBJ2-2; D possibly corresponds to TRBD1 (6 bases). The V gene's germline CDR1 is MNHNS and CDR2 SASEGT. This CDR3 is built from 14 residues. The germline V and J ends were trimmed by 8 bases and 3 bases, with 13 bases remaining between them.

J is TRBJ2-3 and V is TRBV5-1; D unresolved. V was cut by 3 bases and J by 0 bases, with 11 bases left in between. The germline V gene encodes CDR1 SGHRS and CDR2 YFSETQ. The CDR3 spans 15 residues. The CDR3 nucleotides read TGCGCCAGCAGCTCCCGCTACTTTAGCACAGATACGCAGTATTTT. Protein: CASSSRYFSTDTQYF.

The chain is built from TRBV7-2 and TRBJ1-5, with 7 positions matching TRBD1. V shed 3 bases and J 7 bases; nucleotides not matched to a gene: 6. The CDR3 runs to 14 residues. Germline CDR1 and CDR2: SGHTA and FQGNSA. The CDR3 here is CASSFRQGGQPQHF. The CDR3 DNA is TGTGCCAGCAGCTTCCGACAGGGTGGGCAGCCCCAGCATTTT.

The V call is TRBV10-3, the J call TRBJ2-7; TRBD1 matches 11 bases. V was clipped by 8 bases and J by 0 bases; unmatched bases: 12. This CDR3 comprises 17 residues. The germline CDR1 and CDR2 sequences are ENHRY and SYGVKD. The CDR3 DNA reads as TGTGCCATCCTCCCCGGTCAGGGGACAGGGGGCTCCTACGAGCAGTACTTC. This translates into CAILPGQGTGGSYEQYF.

This chain links TRBV10-3 with TRBJ1-4; D unresolved. CDR3 length: 13 amino acids. With 4 bases removed from V and 7 bases from J, the gap between germline ends came to 10 bases. The germline gives CDR1 ENHRY, CDR2 SYGVKD. The DNA for the CDR3 is TGTGCCATCAGTGTAAGGGTGGGTGAAAAACTGTTTTTT. The encoded protein is CAISVRVGEKLFF.

Here the CDR3 reads CASSQVVTSGGGTDTQYF. The CDR3 DNA reads as TGTGCCAGCAGCCAAGTGGTGACTAGCGGGGGGGGGACAGATACGCAGTATTTT. This chain links TRBV4-2 with TRBJ2-3, with 14 bases fitting TRBD2. The germline CDR1 and CDR2 sequences are LGHNA and YNFKEQ. V was pared by 1 base and J by 3 bases, with 6 bases of the junction left unmatched. CDR3 size: 18 residues.

V is TRBV5-1 and J is TRBJ2-2, with D unclear. There are 14 residues in the CDR3. CDR1 is SGHRS and CDR2 is YFSETQ in the germline V gene. V lost 4 bases and J 1 base, leaving 8 bases between the germline ends. CDR3 protein: CASSPFKNTGELFF. The DNA for the CDR3 is TGCGCCAGCAGCCCATTCAAGAACACCGGGGAGCTGTTTTTT.

The V call is TRBV10-1, the J call TRBJ1-6, with 7 bases fitting TRBD1. The CDR3 is 15 amino acids. V gave up 8 bases and J gave up 2 bases; unmatched junction bases: 6. Germline V gene data show CDR1 as WNHNN and CDR2 as SYGVQD (reference sequence). For the CDR3, the DNA is TGCGCCAGCCCCTTCACAGGGGCCTATAATTCACCCCTCCACTTT. Protein: CASPFTGAYNSPLHF.

The chain employs TRBV5-4 and TRBJ2-7; 8 bases match TRBD2. Germline V gene lookup returns CDR1 SGHNT and CDR2 YYREEE (reference sequence). The trim removed 4 bases at V and 3 bases at J, leaving 6 bases unmatched. The CDR3 consists of 14 residues. CDR3 residues: CASSPGRARYEQYF. As DNA, the CDR3 is TGTGCCAGCAGCCCCGGGAGGGCTCGCTACGAGCAGTACTTC.

The rearrangement uses TRBV5-1 and TRBJ1-1, with D uncertain. Trimming removed 0 bases from V and 7 bases from J, with 4 bases in between. Germline loops: CDR1 SGHRS, CDR2 YFSETQ. This CDR3 is built from 11 residues. The CDR3 loop reads CASSLGDEAFF. Here the CDR3 DNA reads TGCGCCAGCAGCTTGGGTGATGAAGCTTTCTTT.

This sequence joins TRBV28 and TRBJ1-5; 9 nucleotides match TRBD1. The V gene's germline CDR1 is MDHEN and CDR2 SYDVKM. The CDR3 has 15 amino acids. Trimming at V came to 4 bases and at J to 4 bases, leaving 5 bases not matched to a gene. The CDR3 is CASSSLDRGNQPQHF. The CDR3 DNA is TGTGCCAGCAGTTCCCTCGACAGGGGGAATCAGCCCCAGCATTTT.

J is TRBJ1-1 and V is TRBV11-2, with D perhaps TRBD1 (5 bases). Trimming shortened V by 5 bases and J by 2 bases, and 12 bases separated the two germline ends. CDR1 is SGHAT, CDR2 FQNNGV, per germline. The CDR3 consists of 14 residues. CDR3 sequence (DNA): TGTGCCAGCAGCAGGATACAGGATAACACTGAAGCTTTCTTT. Its protein product is CASSRIQDNTEAFF.

This clone was counted a single time. The V gene is TRBV11-2, the J gene TRBJ2-2; no reliable D call. V dropped 6 bases and J dropped 2 bases, with 10 bases sitting between them. From germline, CDR1 is SGHAT and CDR2 FQNNGV. The CDR3 totals 14 residues. The CDR3 loop is CASSPTVNTGELFF. For the CDR3, the DNA is TGTGCCAGCAGTCCGACTGTAAACACCGGGGAGCTGTTTTTT.

The J gene is TRBJ2-3, the V gene TRBV2; weak D call: TRBD2 (5 bases). This CDR3 comprises 15 residues. Germline CDR1 and CDR2: SNHLY and FYNNEI. The germline V and J ends were trimmed by 10 bases and 2 bases, with 19 bases remaining between them. CDR3 protein: CATRRRAAVTDTQYF. CDR3 nucleotide sequence: TGTGCCACCCGTCGGAGAGCAGCGGTCACAGATACGCAGTATTTT.